This T cell receptor beta chain derives from a study of blood T cell repertoires in COVID-19. Study summary: Samples of COVID-19 (acute and convalescent) were obtained from the United States, Italy and Spain. Sources were T cells, B-cell-depleted T cells, or PBMCs; the material itself was cDNA or gDNA.

V was cut by 0 bases and J by 2 bases, with 16 bases left in between. From germline, CDR1 is LGHNA and CDR2 YNFKEQ. The CDR3 runs 17 residues. Original methodology: Using reference gene primer amplification, nucleated cell counts were estimated. Method: immunoSEQ multiplex PCR; TCRdb's copy keeps in-frame clones and lacks some. The V and J calls and clone size come from that table; D and trimming were worked out from the DNA. The table lists 100,000 to 150,000 clones, 85% to 90% of them singletons. The receptor was isolated from a human donor in a cohort sampled during active COVID-19. The source material was peripheral blood. V usage is TRBV4-2 and J usage is TRBJ2-5; D might be TRBD2 (5 bases). CDR3 DNA sequence: TGTGCCAGCAGCCAAGAATATCGGACTTCCTATCAAGAGACCCAGTACTTC. This encodes CASSQEYRTSYQETQYF.